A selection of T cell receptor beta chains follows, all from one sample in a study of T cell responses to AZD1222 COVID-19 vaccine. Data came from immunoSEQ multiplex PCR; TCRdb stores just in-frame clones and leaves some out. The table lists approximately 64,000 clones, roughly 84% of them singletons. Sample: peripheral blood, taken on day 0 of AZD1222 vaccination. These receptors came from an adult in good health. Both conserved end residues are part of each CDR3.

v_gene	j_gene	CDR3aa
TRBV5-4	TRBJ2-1	CASSLAPSGTAYNEQFF
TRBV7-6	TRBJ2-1	CASSLSGGYYNEQFF
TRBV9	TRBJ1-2	CASSVYNYGYTF
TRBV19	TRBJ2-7	CASSSSLGGEQYF
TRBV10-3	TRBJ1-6	CAISDDVLAALHF
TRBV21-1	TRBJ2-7	CASSNLGRGYEQYF
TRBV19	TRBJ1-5	CASSFRRGIGGPQHF
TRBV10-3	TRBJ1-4	CAISEDRGQGEKLFF
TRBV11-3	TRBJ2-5	CASSPGTGQETQYF
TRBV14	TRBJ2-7	CASSHEGLAGGRVREQYF
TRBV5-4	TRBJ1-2	CASSLGGQGPSYGYTF
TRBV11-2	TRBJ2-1	CASRPSTSGGNYNEQFF
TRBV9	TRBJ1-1	CASSLPSQGAGRAFF
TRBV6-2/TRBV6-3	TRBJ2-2	CASSYSSYQGGGELFF
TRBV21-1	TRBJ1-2	CASSKQENNYGYTF
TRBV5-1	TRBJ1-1	CASSSTENTEAFF
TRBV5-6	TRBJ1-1	CASSVMGGLAEAFF
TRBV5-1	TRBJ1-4	CASSPGGPGGSATNEKLFF
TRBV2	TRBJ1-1	CASSEWVGMNTEAFF
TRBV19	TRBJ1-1	CAIGGNTEAFF
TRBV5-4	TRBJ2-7	CASSSLTTPGQYF
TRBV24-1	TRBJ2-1	CATSTDRGILGDEQFF
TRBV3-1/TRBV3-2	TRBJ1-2	CASRYGGQGFGYTF
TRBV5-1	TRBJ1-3	CASSLGGSSGNTIYF
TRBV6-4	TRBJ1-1	CASSDSIRGTEAFF
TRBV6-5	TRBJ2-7	CASSPLGPSSEQYF
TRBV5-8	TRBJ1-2	CASSLVFKLGGYTF
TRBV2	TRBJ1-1	CASSLLRGTEAFF
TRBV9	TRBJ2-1	CASSVRGGAFNEQFF
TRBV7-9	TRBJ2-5	CASSSKHRVDRETQYF
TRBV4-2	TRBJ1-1	CASSPTGKGGNTEAFF
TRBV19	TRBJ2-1	CASSPDASSYNEQFF
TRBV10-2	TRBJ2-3	CASSSGPNRQEYF
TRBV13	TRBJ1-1	CASSPDSYEAFF
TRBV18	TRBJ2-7	CASSPRQYEQYF
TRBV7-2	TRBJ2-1	CASVISGGGINEQFF
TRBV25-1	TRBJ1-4	CASSELGDFATNEKLFF
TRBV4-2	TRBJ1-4	CASSPWTGDNEKLFF
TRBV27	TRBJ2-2	CASRRHTGELFF
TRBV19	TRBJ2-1	CASSIGDRDYNEQFF
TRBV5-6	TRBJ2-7	CASSPGAGWYEQYF
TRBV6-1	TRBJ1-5	CASSEGYSNQPQHF
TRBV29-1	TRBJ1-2	CSVDVLGYGYTF
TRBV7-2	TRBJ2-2	CASSLNRATGELFF
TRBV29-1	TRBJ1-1	CSVDVGLPTEAFF
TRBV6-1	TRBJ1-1	CASSDRVVTEAFF
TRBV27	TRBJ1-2	CASSLGGLPYGYTF
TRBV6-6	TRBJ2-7	CASSYSIRSGYEQYF
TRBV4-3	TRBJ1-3	CASSQWPGNTIYF
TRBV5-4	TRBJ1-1	CASSSTRDTEAFF